This T cell receptor (beta chain) was sequenced for a study of vaccination effects on CD4 cells after COVID-19. About the study: The cohort was immunized with two doses of either the BNT162b2 or mRNA-1273 vaccine. Study conclusions and caveats: Among infection- and vaccine-induced clones, marked clonal contraction occurred late after vaccination.

CDR3 size: 13 residues. Germline lookup yields CDR1 SNHLY and CDR2 FYNNEI. Trimming shortened V by 5 bases and J by 6 bases, and 12 bases separated the two germline ends. Expansion of antigen-specific CD4+ T cells with viral peptide pools was carried out by the ViraFEST assay before sequencing. Cultured cells yielded isolated CD4+ T cells after 10 to 11 days. The infection with SARS-CoV-2 (confirmed by PCR) occurred in this person between March and December 2020. Culturing of 2 million to 2.5 million PBMC per well took place with roughly 10 IU/ml IL-2 and about 9.3 ug/ml peptides. Assay used: immunoSEQ multiplex PCR; TCRdb lists only in-frame clones, some missing. The table has around 25,000 clones, 60% to 80% seen once. Worth noting for this clone: Its antigen is not known.

The TCR sequence derives from a human donor who had a prior SARS-CoV-2 infection. Material: CD4+ T cells from PBMCs cultured with HCoV-NL63 spike peptides, obtained before COVID-19 vaccination. This chain joins TRBV2 and TRBJ2-3, with D uncertain. CDR3 residues: CASSPVVADTQYF. DNA for the CDR3: TGTGCCAGCAGTCCGGTAGTGGCGGATACGCAGTATTTT. The full variable domain, in which reference TRBV2 and TRBJ2-3 provide the parts outside the CDR3, is EPEVTQTPSHQVTQMGQEVILRCVPISNHLYFYWYRQILGQKVEFLVSFYNNEISEKSEIFDDQFSVERPDGSNFTLKIRSTKLEDSAMYFCASSPVVADTQYFGPGTRLTVL.